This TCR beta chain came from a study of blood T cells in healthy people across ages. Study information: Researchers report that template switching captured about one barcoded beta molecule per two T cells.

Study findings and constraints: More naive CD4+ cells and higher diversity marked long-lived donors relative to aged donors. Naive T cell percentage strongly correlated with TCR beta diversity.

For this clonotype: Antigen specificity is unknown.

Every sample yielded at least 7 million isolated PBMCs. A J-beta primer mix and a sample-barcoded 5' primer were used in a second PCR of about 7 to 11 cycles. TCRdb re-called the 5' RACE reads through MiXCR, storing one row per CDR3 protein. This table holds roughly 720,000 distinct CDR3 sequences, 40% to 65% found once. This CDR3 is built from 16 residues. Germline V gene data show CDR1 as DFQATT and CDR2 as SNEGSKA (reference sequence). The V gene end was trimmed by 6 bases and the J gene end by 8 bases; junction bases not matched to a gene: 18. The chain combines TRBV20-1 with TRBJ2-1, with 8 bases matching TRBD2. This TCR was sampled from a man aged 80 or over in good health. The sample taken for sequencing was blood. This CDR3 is CSAEDPKAGGGDEQFF. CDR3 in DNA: TGCAGTGCCGAGGACCCAAAGGCGGGAGGCGGGGATGAGCAGTTCTTC.